A single sample gave rise to the 29 T cell receptor beta chains below, sequenced in a study of T-cell reconstitution after alpha-beta-depleted transplantation in children. It was with unique molecular identifiers that the TCRbeta library was prepared. TCRdb independently ran MiXCR on the PCR reads; one entry per CDR3 protein. The data contain about 22,000 distinct CDR3 sequences, under 13% of them singletons. Sequencing was performed on PBMCs from the stem cell graft donor, taken from the stem cell graft. These receptors were taken from a human donor who donated a stem cell graft to a child with chronic granulomatous disease.

At least ten counts were recorded for this clonotype. The J gene is TRBJ1-2, the V gene TRBV3-1, with 7 nucleotides matching TRBD1. With 0 bases clipped from V and 5 bases from J, the junction kept 3 bases outside the gene matches. From germline, CDR1 is LGHDT and CDR2 YNNKEL (reference sequence). The CDR3 is 14 residues long. CDR3 sequence: CASSQETGSYGYTF. CDR3 bases: TGTGCCAGCAGCCAAGAGACAGGGTCGTATGGCTACACCTTC. Full variable domain (missing parts from reference TRBV3-1 and TRBJ1-2): DTAVSQTPKYLVTQMGNDKSIKCEQNLGHDTMYWYKQDSKKFLKIMFSYNNKELIINETVPNRFSPKSPDKAHLNLHINSLELGDSAVYFCASSQETGSYGYTFGSGTRLTVV.

This clonotype was observed at least ten times. This chain uses TRBV10-2 with TRBJ2-1, with TRBD2 matching 15 bases. Trimming removed 7 bases from V and 0 bases from J; junction bases left unmatched: 19. The CDR3 consists of 22 residues. Germline V gene sequence: CDR1 WSHSY, CDR2 SAAADI. Here the CDR3 reads CASKEAPLGGLAGGSSYNEQFF. CDR3 bases: TGCGCCAGCAAAGAGGCACCCTTGGGCGGACTAGCGGGGGGGAGCTCCTACAATGAGCAGTTCTTC.

This clonotype has at least ten counts. The chain carries TRBV7-8 and TRBJ1-5; TRBD1 might be the D (5 bases). Germline CDR1 is SGHVS and CDR2 is FQNEAQ. Trimming cost V 0 bases and J 6 bases, with 9 bases left between them. CDR3 length equals 14 residues. The CDR3 bases are TGTGCCAGCAGCTTAGCGGACACACTTCAGCCCCAGCATTTT. Translated: CASSLADTLQPQHF.

This clonotype has ten or more counts. CDR3 loop: CATSGSGLDGNYGYTF. As DNA, the CDR3 is TGTGCCACCAGCGGTAGTGGTCTGGACGGGAACTATGGCTACACCTTC. This chain connects TRBV15 to TRBJ1-2, with D uncertain. The CDR3 covers 16 residues. Germline assignment: CDR1 LNHNV and CDR2 YYDKDF (reference sequence). The V and J ends lost 5 bases and 2 bases respectively, with 18 bases between them.

In this sample, this clonotype turned up many times. The chain carries TRBV11-2 and TRBJ2-5; 8 bases match TRBD1. After removal of 1 base from V and 7 bases from J, the junction contained 26 bases not matched to a gene. Germline CDR1 reads SGHAT; CDR2 reads FQNNGV. The CDR3 covers 21 residues. The CDR3 loop reads CASSLVRTGQGGGSYPATQYF. In DNA, the CDR3 is TGTGCCAGCAGCTTAGTTCGGACAGGGCAGGGCGGAGGATCCTACCCTGCGACCCAGTACTTC.

J is TRBJ2-1 and V is TRBV29-1; no clear D. The CDR3 extends over 13 amino acids. The germline gives CDR1 SQVTM, CDR2 ANQGSEA. V was trimmed by 3 bases and J by 0 bases, leaving 6 bases between them. The CDR3 sequence is CSVDEVSYNEQFF. CDR3 sequence (DNA): TGCAGCGTTGATGAGGTCTCCTACAATGAGCAGTTCTTC.

This clonotype showed up many times. The chain links TRBV7-8 to TRBJ2-1, with D maybe TRBD2 (6 bases). Deletions cut 6 bases from V and 8 bases from J, with 29 bases between. CDR3 length equals 18 residues. The germline V gene encodes CDR1 SGHVS and CDR2 FQNEAQ. CDR3 DNA sequence: TGTGCCAGCAGGGGGTCCGGGGCTGTGGGAGGTCCACTGGATGAGCAGTTCTTC. Amino acid sequence: CASRGSGAVGGPLDEQFF.

This clonotype was counted at least ten times. The V gene is TRBV20-1, the J gene TRBJ2-1, with D perhaps matching TRBD1 (6 bases). Germline CDR1 DFQATT, CDR2 SNEGSKA (reference sequence). V was shortened by 2 bases and J by 7 bases, with 21 bases between the two germline ends. The CDR3 has 16 amino acids. The CDR3 here is CSARISFGTHTNEQFF. The DNA for the CDR3 is TGCAGTGCTAGAATTTCCTTTGGGACACACACGAATGAGCAGTTCTTC.

This clonotype was counted many times. The gene calls are TRBV27 and TRBJ2-7, with 9 bases fitting TRBD1. Losses at the gene ends were 3 bases for V and 3 bases for J; bases not matched to a gene: 12. CDR1 is MNHEY and CDR2 is SMNVEV in the germline V gene (reference sequence). This CDR3 is 17 amino acids long. CDR3 protein: CASSFLPPDRGYYEQYF. The CDR3 DNA reads TGTGCCAGCAGTTTTCTACCCCCGGACAGGGGTTACTACGAGCAGTACTTC.

This clonotype was seen ten or more times. The gene calls are TRBV29-1 and TRBJ2-7; D unresolved. V was clipped by 6 bases and J by 3 bases, with 9 bases between them. Germline V gene lookup returns CDR1 SQVTM and CDR2 ANQGSEA. This CDR3 has 11 amino acids. The CDR3 loop reads CSVEIGYEQYF. The CDR3 DNA follows: TGCAGCGTGGAAATAGGCTACGAGCAGTACTTC.

Many counts were recorded for this clonotype. The chain joins TRBV7-2 to TRBJ2-5, with 13 bases that match TRBD2. This CDR3 has 17 residues. The germline V gene encodes CDR1 SGHTA and CDR2 FQGNSA. The J segment lost 2 bases and the V segment lost 4 bases, leaving 7 bases of the junction unmatched. As DNA, the CDR3 is TGTGCCAGCAGCTACGGGACTAGCGGGGATTGGCAAGAGACCCAGTACTTC. Protein sequence: CASSYGTSGDWQETQYF.

This clonotype was seen many times. The V and J genes are TRBV4-3 and TRBJ2-3; D is unresolved. This CDR3 comprises 16 residues. Trimming cost V 2 bases and J 5 bases, with 17 bases left between them. In germline, CDR1 is LGHNA, CDR2 YSLEER. The CDR3 bases are TGCGCCAGCAGCCAATCTCGGACGGGCATTTTAGATACGCAGTATTTT. This encodes CASSQSRTGILDTQYF.

This chain joins TRBV29-1 and TRBJ2-2; weak D call: TRBD2 (5 bases). CDR1 is SQVTM, CDR2 ANQGSEA, per germline. Deletions cut 3 bases from V and 2 bases from J, with 7 bases between. The CDR3 loop spans 13 amino acids. The CDR3, as DNA: TGCAGCGTTGAGTCTAGCAACACCGGGGAGCTGTTTTTT. This codes for CSVESSNTGELFF.

This clonotype was seen many times. A much larger clonotype is one base distant, so this may be a read error. The rearrangement joins TRBV7-9 to TRBJ2-3; D gene uncertain. Trimming took off 1 base at V and 5 bases at J, with 1 base between the two ends. The V gene's germline CDR1 is SEHNR and CDR2 FQNEAQ (reference sequence). The length of the CDR3 is 11 residues. CDR3 sequence reads: CASSLEDTQYF. Here the CDR3 DNA reads TGTGCCAGCAGCTTAGAAGATACGCAGTATTTT.

This clonotype is large within its sample. The rearrangement uses TRBV7-9 and TRBJ2-3; 7 bases align to TRBD1. J gave up 4 bases and V 0 bases, and 7 bases lay outside the gene matches. The CDR3 loop spans 16 amino acids. The germline V gene has CDR1 SEHNR and CDR2 FQNEAQ (reference sequence). CDR3 amino acids: CASSLAVGQRADTQYF. As DNA, the CDR3 is TGTGCCAGCAGCTTAGCGGTGGGACAGAGAGCAGATACGCAGTATTTT.

This clonotype was recorded at least ten times. V and J are TRBV12-3 or TRBV12-4 and TRBJ2-5; 10 nucleotides match TRBD2. The CDR3 covers 14 residues. Germline trimming cut 5 bases from V and 3 bases from J; bases unmatched to any gene: 3. CDR3 amino acids: CASSKREGKETQYF. In nucleotides, the CDR3 is TGTGCCAGCAGTAAGCGGGAGGGTAAAGAGACCCAGTACTTC.

This clonotype was detected many times. The chain employs TRBV7-2 and TRBJ1-4, with 11 bases fitting TRBD1. This CDR3 is built from 14 residues. Germline CDR1 and CDR2: SGHTA and FQGNSA. Trimming removed 4 bases from V and 10 bases from J; junction bases left unmatched: 5. CDR3 region: CASSSGQGVPKLFF. The CDR3 nucleotides are TGTGCCAGCAGCTCGGGACAGGGGGTACCAAAACTGTTTTTT.

This clonotype was counted at least ten times. This chain connects TRBV2 to TRBJ2-7; D gene ambiguous. The CDR3 contains 10 residues. Between the trimmed V and J ends, which lost 7 bases and 5 bases, there was a span of 6 bases. Germline loops: CDR1 SNHLY, CDR2 FYNNEI. CDR3: CASKGNEQYF. Written as DNA, the CDR3 is TGTGCCAGCAAAGGGAACGAGCAGTACTTC.

The V and J genes are TRBV14 and TRBJ2-3; D remains unclear. V was cut by 0 bases and J by 2 bases, with 12 bases left in between. Germline CDR1 SGHDN, CDR2 FVKESK. The CDR3 totals 16 residues. The CDR3 loop is CASSQDSAVTTDTQYF. In DNA, the CDR3 is TGTGCCAGCAGCCAAGATTCGGCGGTTACCACAGATACGCAGTATTTT. Combining the CDR3 with reference TRBV14 and TRBJ2-3 gives the whole variable domain EAGVTQFPSHSVIEKGQTVTLRCDPISGHDNLYWYRRVMGKEIKFLLHFVKESKQDESGMPNNRFLAERTGGTYSTLKVQPAELEDSGVYFCASSQDSAVTTDTQYFGPGTRLTVL.

Ten or more counts support this clonotype. V gene TRBV28 combines with J gene TRBJ2-7; the match to TRBD2 covers 10 bases. Germline values: CDR1 MDHEN, CDR2 SYDVKM. V trimming: 8 bases; J trimming: 3 bases; junction bases outside the gene matches: 10. The CDR3 spans 15 residues. The CDR3 is CASRLSTSGRYEQYF. CDR3 DNA sequence: TGTGCCAGCCGTCTGTCGACTAGCGGGCGCTACGAGCAGTACTTC.

This clonotype was seen repeatedly, ten times or more. The rearrangement joins TRBV7-2 to TRBJ2-2, with D tentatively TRBD1 (6 bases). The CDR3 has 15 amino acids. Trimming took off 5 bases at V and 7 bases at J, with 17 bases between the two ends. Germline values: CDR1 SGHTA, CDR2 FQGNSA. CDR3 region: CASSDTGFAVGELFF. Here the CDR3 DNA reads TGTGCCAGCAGCGATACAGGGTTCGCGGTCGGGGAGCTGTTTTTT.

This clonotype was picked up many times. The chain is built from TRBV15 and TRBJ2-1; 7 bases map to TRBD2. Trimming cost V 3 bases and J 1 base; bases outside gene matches: 0. There are 14 residues in the CDR3. Germline V gene sequence: CDR1 LNHNV, CDR2 YYDKDF (reference sequence). The CDR3 loop reads CATSSGGSYNEQFF. As DNA, the CDR3 is TGTGCCACCAGCAGCGGGGGGTCCTACAATGAGCAGTTCTTC.

There are many counts of this clonotype. This chain connects TRBV29-1 to TRBJ1-3; 8 positions agree with TRBD1. The germline V gene has CDR1 SQVTM and CDR2 ANQGSEA. The junction had 7 bases not matched to a gene; V was cut back by 3 bases and J by 0 bases. The CDR3 loop spans 16 amino acids. CDR3 sequence (DNA): TGCAGCGTTGAGGGGACAGGCGAAAGCTCTGGAAACACCATATATTTT. Protein product: CSVEGTGESSGNTIYF.

This clonotype was picked up many times. The chain joins TRBV6-5 to TRBJ1-1, with no clear D. The CDR3 has 12 amino acids. The germline V gene has CDR1 MNHEY and CDR2 SVGAGI. Trimming took 7 bases from V and 1 from J, leaving 7 bases between them. The CDR3 bases are TGTGCCAGCAAGAGCCGGAACACTGAAGCTTTCTTT. Its translation is CASKSRNTEAFF.

Many counts were recorded for this clonotype. V gene TRBV5-1 combines with J gene TRBJ2-4; no definite D call. CDR3 length equals 15 residues. Looked up from germline, CDR1 is SGHRS and CDR2 is YFSETQ. V lost 0 bases, J lost 7 bases, and 14 bases lay in between. The CDR3 loop reads CASSLEGRLSNIQYF. In nucleotides, the CDR3 is TGCGCCAGCAGCTTGGAGGGCAGGTTGTCGAACATTCAGTACTTC.

Many counts were recorded for this clonotype. CDR3 residues: CASSQSRGRSTYGYTF. In DNA, the CDR3 is TGTGCCAGCAGCCAGTCGCGGGGAAGAAGTACCTATGGCTACACCTTC. The chain joins TRBV14 to TRBJ1-2; D gene unclear. The CDR3 extends over 16 amino acids. Germline lookup yields CDR1 SGHDN and CDR2 FVKESK. The V gene lost 3 bases and the J gene lost 4 bases, with 18 bases spanning the gap.

This clonotype occurred many times. This sequence joins TRBV6-1 and TRBJ1-2, with D unresolved. The CDR3 length is 15 residues. CDR1 and CDR2 from the germline V gene are MNHNS and SASEGT. The V gene lost 1 base and the J gene lost 3 bases, with 12 bases spanning the gap. CDR3 residues: CASSEGPSGYYGYTF. Here the CDR3 DNA reads TGTGCCAGCAGTGAAGGACCCTCAGGATACTATGGCTACACCTTC.

This clonotype was seen at least ten times. The chain employs TRBV5-6 and TRBJ1-1; a possible D gene is TRBD1 (6 bases). This CDR3 is 15 amino acids long. Trimming took off 5 bases at V and 6 bases at J, with 20 bases between the two ends. Germline V gene sequence: CDR1 SGHDT, CDR2 YYEEEE. This chain's CDR3 is CASSLPGRGIAEAFF. The DNA of the CDR3 is TGTGCCAGCAGTCTTCCGGGCAGGGGTATCGCTGAAGCTTTCTTT. Together with reference TRBV5-6 and TRBJ1-1, the CDR3 gives the full variable domain: DAGVTQSPTHLIKTRGQQVTLRCSPKSGHDTVSWYQQALGQGPQFIFQYYEEEERQRGNFPDRFSGHQFPNYSSELNVNALLLGDSALYLCASSLPGRGIAEAFFGQGTRLTVV.

V gene TRBV7-8 combines with J gene TRBJ2-7; D gene unclear. The CDR3 has 13 amino acids. Deletions cut 7 bases from V and 3 bases from J, with 13 bases between. Germline V gives CDR1 SGHVS, CDR2 FQNEAQ. Here the CDR3 DNA reads TGTGCCAGCACCTCTCAGAAGATCTACGAGCAGTACTTC. It translates to CASTSQKIYEQYF.